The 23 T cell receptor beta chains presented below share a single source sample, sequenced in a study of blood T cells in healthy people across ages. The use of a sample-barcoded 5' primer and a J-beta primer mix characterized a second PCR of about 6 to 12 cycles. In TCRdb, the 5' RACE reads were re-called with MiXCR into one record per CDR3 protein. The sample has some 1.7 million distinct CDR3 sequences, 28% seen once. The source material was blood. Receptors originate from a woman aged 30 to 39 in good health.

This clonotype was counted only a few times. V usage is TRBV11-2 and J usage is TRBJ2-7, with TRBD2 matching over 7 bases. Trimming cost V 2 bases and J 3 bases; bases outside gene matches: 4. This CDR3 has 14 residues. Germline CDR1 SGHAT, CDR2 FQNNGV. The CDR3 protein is CASSLFGGDYEQYF. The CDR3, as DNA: TGTGCCAGCAGCTTATTTGGGGGGGACTACGAGCAGTACTTC.

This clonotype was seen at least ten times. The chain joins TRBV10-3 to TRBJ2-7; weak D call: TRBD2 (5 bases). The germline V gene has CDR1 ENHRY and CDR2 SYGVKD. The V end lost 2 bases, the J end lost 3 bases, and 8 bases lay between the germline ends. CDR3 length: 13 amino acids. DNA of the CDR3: TGTGCCATCAGTGAGGAGGGCGACTACGAGCAGTACTTC. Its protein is CAISEEGDYEQYF.

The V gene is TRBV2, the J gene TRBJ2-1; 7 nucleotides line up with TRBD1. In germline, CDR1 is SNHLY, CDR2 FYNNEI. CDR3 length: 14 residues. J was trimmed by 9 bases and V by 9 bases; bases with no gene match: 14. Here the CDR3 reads CASSDRPRPSEQFF. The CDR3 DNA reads TGTGCCAGTTCGGACAGGCCACGGCCTAGTGAGCAGTTCTTC.

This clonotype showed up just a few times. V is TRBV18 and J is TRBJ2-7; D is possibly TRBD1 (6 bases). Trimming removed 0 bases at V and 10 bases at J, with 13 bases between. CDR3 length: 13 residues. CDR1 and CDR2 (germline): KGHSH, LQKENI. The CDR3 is CASSPPDSRTQYF. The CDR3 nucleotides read TGTGCCAGCTCACCACCGGACAGCCGAACCCAGTACTTC. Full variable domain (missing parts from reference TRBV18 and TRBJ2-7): NAGVMQNPRHLVRRRGQEARLRCSPMKGHSHVYWYRQLPEEGLKFMVYLQKENIIDESGMPKERFSAEFPKEGPSILRIQQVVRGDSAAYFCASSPPDSRTQYFGPGTRLTVT.

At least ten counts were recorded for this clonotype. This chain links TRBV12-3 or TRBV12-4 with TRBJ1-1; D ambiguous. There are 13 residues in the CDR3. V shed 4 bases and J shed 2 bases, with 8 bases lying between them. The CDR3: CASSSQTNTEAFF. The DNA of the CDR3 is TGTGCCAGCAGTTCACAAACTAACACTGAAGCTTTCTTT.

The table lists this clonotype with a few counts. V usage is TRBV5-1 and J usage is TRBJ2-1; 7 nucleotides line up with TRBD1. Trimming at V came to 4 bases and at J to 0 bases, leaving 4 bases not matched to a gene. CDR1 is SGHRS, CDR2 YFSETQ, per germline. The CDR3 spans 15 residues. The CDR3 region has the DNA TGCGCCAGCAGCGGCCCAGGGGGCTCCTACAATGAGCAGTTCTTC. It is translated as CASSGPGGSYNEQFF.

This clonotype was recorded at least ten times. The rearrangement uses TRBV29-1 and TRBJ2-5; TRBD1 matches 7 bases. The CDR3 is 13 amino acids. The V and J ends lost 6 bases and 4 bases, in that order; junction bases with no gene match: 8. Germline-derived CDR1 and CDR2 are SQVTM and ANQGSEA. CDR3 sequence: CSVHRGFGETQYF. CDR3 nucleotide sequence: TGCAGCGTGCACAGGGGTTTCGGAGAGACCCAGTACTTC.

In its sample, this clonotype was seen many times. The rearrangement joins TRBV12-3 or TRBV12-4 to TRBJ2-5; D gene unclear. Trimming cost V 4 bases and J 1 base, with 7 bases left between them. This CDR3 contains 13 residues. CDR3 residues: CASSSPLQETQYF. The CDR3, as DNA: TGTGCCAGCAGTTCCCCTCTCCAAGAGACCCAGTACTTC.

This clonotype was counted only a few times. The CDR3 nucleotides read TGTGCCAGCAGTCTAGCGGGACTGTTCTACGAGCAGTACTTC. Its protein product is CASSLAGLFYEQYF. The J gene is TRBJ2-7, the V gene TRBV27; 9 bases agree with TRBD2. This CDR3 has 14 residues. Germline trimming cut 5 bases from V and 3 bases from J; bases unmatched to any gene: 5. The germline V gene has CDR1 MNHEY and CDR2 SMNVEV (reference sequence).

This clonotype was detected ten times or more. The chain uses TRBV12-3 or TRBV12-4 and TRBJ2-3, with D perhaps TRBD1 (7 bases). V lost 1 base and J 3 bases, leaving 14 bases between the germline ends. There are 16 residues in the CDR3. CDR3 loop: CASSLGGTADTDTQYF. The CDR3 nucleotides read TGTGCCAGCAGTTTAGGCGGGACAGCAGATACAGATACGCAGTATTTT.

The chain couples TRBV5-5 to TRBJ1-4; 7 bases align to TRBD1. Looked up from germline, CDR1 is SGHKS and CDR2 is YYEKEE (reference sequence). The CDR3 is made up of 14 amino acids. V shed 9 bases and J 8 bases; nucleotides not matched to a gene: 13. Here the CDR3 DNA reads TGTGCCACCTCGTATCGGACAGGAAAGGAAAAACTGTTTTTT. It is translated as CATSYRTGKEKLFF. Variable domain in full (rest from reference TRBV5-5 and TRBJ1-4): DAGVTQSPTHLIKTRGQQVTLRCSPISGHKSVSWYQQVLGQGPQFIFQYYEKEERGRGNFPDRFSARQFPNYSSELNVNALLLGDSALYLCATSYRTGKEKLFFGSGTQLSVL.

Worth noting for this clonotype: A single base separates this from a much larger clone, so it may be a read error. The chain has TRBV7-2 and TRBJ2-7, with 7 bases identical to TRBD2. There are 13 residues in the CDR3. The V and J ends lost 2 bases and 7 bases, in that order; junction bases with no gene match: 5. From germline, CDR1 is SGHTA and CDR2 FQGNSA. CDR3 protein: CASSLRGSNEQYF. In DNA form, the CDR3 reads TGTGCCAGCAGCTTACGCGGGAGCAATGAGCAGTACTTC.

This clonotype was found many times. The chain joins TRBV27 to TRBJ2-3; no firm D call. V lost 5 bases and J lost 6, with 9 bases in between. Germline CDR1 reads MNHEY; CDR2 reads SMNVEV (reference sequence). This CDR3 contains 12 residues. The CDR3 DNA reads TGTGCCAGCAGTAACGGTGGGGATACGCAGTATTTT. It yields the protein CASSNGGDTQYF.

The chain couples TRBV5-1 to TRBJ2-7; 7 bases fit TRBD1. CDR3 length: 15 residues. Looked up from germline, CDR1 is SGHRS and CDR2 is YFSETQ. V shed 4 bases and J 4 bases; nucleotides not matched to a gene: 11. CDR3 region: CASSADGTDPYEQYF. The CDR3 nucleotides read TGCGCCAGCAGCGCCGACGGGACAGATCCGTACGAGCAGTACTTC. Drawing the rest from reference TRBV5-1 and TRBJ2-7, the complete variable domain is KAGVTQTPRYLIKTRGQQVTLSCSPISGHRSVSWYQQTPGQGLQFLFEYFSETQRNKGNFPGRFSGRQFSNSRSEMNVSTLELGDSALYLCASSADGTDPYEQYFGPGTRLTVT.

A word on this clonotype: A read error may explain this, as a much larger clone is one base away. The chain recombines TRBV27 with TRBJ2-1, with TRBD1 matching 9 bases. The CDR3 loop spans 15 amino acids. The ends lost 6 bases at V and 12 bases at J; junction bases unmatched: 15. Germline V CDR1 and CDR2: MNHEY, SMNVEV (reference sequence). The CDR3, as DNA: TGTGCCAGCAGCCTAGGCCGGGACAGGGACTATGGGCAGTTCTTC. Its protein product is CASSLGRDRDYGQFF.

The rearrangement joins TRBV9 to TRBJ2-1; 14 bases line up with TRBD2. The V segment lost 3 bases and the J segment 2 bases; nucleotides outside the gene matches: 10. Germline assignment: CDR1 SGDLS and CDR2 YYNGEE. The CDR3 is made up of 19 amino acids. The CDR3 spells CASSAEGTSGSLTYNEQFF. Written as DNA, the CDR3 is TGTGCCAGCAGCGCCGAAGGGACTAGCGGGAGTCTGACCTACAATGAGCAGTTCTTC.

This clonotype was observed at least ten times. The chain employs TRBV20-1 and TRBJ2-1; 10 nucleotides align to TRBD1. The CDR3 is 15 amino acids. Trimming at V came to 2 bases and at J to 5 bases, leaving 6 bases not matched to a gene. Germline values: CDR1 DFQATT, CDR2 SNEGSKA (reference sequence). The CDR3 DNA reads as TGCAGTGCTAGACGCCGGGACAGGGGACACAATGAGCAGTTCTTC. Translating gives CSARRRDRGHNEQFF.

The CDR3: CASSRADMGRTEAFF. For the CDR3, the DNA is TGTGCCAGCAGTCGCGCTGACATGGGGAGGACTGAAGCTTTCTTT. The chain has TRBV27 and TRBJ1-1; D uncertain. V shed 5 bases and J shed 5 bases, with 18 bases lying between them. The V gene's germline CDR1 is MNHEY and CDR2 SMNVEV (reference sequence). CDR3 length: 15 amino acids.

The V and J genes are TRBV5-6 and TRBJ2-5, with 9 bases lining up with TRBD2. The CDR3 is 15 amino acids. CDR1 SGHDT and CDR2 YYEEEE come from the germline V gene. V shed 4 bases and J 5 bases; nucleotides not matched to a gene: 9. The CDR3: CASSGRQAGGETQYF. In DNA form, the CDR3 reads TGTGCCAGCAGCGGAAGACAGGCGGGAGGGGAGACCCAGTACTTC.

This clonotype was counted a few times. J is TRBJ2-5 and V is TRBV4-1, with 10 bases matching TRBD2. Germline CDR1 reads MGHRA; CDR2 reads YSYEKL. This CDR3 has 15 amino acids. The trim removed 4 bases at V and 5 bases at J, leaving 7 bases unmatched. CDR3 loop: CASSLGPTSGETQYF. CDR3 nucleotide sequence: TGCGCCAGCAGCCTCGGCCCGACTAGCGGGGAGACCCAGTACTTC.

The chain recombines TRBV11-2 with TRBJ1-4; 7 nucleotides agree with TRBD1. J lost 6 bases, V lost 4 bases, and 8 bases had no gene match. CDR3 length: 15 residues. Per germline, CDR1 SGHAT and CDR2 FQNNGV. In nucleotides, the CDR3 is TGTGCCAGCAGCTCTCCGACAGGGTACTATGAAAAACTGTTTTTT. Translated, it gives CASSSPTGYYEKLFF.

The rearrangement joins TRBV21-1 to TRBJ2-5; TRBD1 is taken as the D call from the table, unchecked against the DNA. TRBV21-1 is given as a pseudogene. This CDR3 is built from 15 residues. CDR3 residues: CASSNRGPEQETQYF. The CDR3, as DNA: TGTGCCAGCAGCAACAGGGGACCAGAGCAAGAGACCCAGTACTTC.

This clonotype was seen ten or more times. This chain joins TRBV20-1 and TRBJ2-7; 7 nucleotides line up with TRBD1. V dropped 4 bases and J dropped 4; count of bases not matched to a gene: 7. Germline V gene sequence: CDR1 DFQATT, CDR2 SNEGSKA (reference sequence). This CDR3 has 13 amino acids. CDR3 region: CSATGQEEYEQYF. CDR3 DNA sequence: TGCAGTGCTACTGGACAGGAGGAATACGAGCAGTACTTC.